The 25 T cell receptor beta chains reported below all come from one sample, sequenced in a study of CD8 T cell repertoires and HIV-1 epitope variants. Using immunoSEQ multiplex PCR, the repertoire was profiled, and TCRdb retains in-frame clones only, with some absent. The table includes some 100,000 clones, just under 75% detected once. Sequencing was done on a sample of uncultured baseline CD8+ T cells from peripheral blood mononuclear cells (PBMCs). These receptors were collected from a male donor with HIV.

This clone was observed a handful of times. V and J are TRBV25-1 and TRBJ1-2; 9 bases align to TRBD1. This CDR3 region has 13 residues. CDR1 is MGHDK and CDR2 is SYGVNS in the germline V gene. The J segment lost 12 bases and the V segment lost 1 base, leaving 6 bases of the junction unmatched. The CDR3 loop reads CASSELGQGGHTF. In DNA form, the CDR3 reads TGTGCCAGCAGTGAATTGGGACAGGGCGGTCACACCTTC.

J is TRBJ2-7 and V is TRBV18; D is ambiguous. Looked up from germline, CDR1 is KGHSH and CDR2 is LQKENI. The V end was cut by 3 bases, the J end by 3 bases, with 6 bases between. The CDR3 covers 12 residues. CDR3 amino acids: CASSPNYYEQYF. The CDR3 DNA reads as TGTGCCAGCTCACCGAATTACTACGAGCAGTACTTC.

V is TRBV4-1 and J is TRBJ1-2; D is perhaps TRBD1 (6 bases). V dropped 1 base and J dropped 3 bases, with 12 bases sitting between them. Germline CDR1 reads MGHRA; CDR2 reads YSYEKL. This CDR3 has 15 residues. This CDR3 reads CASSQGWGADYGYTF. CDR3 coding DNA: TGCGCCAGCAGCCAAGGATGGGGGGCTGACTATGGCTACACCTTC.

This clone was picked up a small number of times. The rearrangement uses TRBV4-1 and TRBJ2-5, with TRBD2 matching 10 bases. CDR1 MGHRA and CDR2 YSYEKL come from the germline V gene. J gave up 4 bases and V 2 bases, and 4 bases lay outside the gene matches. The CDR3 spans 15 residues. CDR3 coding DNA: TGCGCCAGCAGCCAAACTAGCGGGATAGGAGAGACCCAGTACTTC. Translation: CASSQTSGIGETQYF.

The rearrangement uses TRBV19 and TRBJ1-6; no clear D. The CDR3 length is 14 residues. Between the trimmed V and J ends, which lost 6 bases and 0 bases, there was a span of 6 bases. Germline V gene lookup returns CDR1 LNHDA and CDR2 SQIVND (reference sequence). Here the CDR3 DNA reads TGTGCCAGTAGAGGCGACTCCTATAATTCACCCCTCCACTTT. As protein: CASRGDSYNSPLHF.

V usage is TRBV2 and J usage is TRBJ1-1; maybe TRBD1 (5 bases). With 4 bases removed from V and 6 bases from J, the gap between germline ends came to 21 bases. Germline V gives CDR1 SNHLY, CDR2 FYNNEI. The CDR3 length is 16 residues. The CDR3 spells CASSAMGRDYHPEAFF. The DNA of the CDR3 is TGTGCCAGCAGTGCGATGGGCAGGGACTATCACCCTGAAGCTTTCTTT.

The chain carries TRBV5-4 and TRBJ2-1; D uncertain. The germline V and J ends were trimmed by 5 bases and 6 bases, with 12 bases remaining between them. Germline CDR1 is SGHNT and CDR2 is YYREEE (reference sequence). The CDR3 loop spans 13 amino acids. CDR3 DNA: TGTGCCAGCAGGGTCTCTGGGCTCAATGAGCAGTTCTTC. It translates to CASRVSGLNEQFF.

The genes are TRBV7-8 and TRBJ1-5, with 9 bases identical to TRBD1. The CDR3 runs to 20 residues. The J segment lost 0 bases and the V segment lost 2 bases, leaving 14 bases of the junction unmatched. CDR1 SGHVS and CDR2 FQNEAQ come from the germline V gene. The CDR3 reads CASSLSGLVQGASSNQPQHF. For the CDR3, the DNA is TGTGCCAGCAGCTTATCAGGGCTAGTACAGGGGGCAAGTAGCAATCAGCCCCAGCATTTT.

The chain links TRBV28 to TRBJ1-2; TRBD1 matches at 8 bases. The junction had 5 bases not matched to a gene; V was cut back by 5 bases and J by 0 bases. This CDR3 contains 15 residues. Germline lookup yields CDR1 MDHEN and CDR2 SYDVKM. The CDR3 region is CASSGQGATNYGYTF. The CDR3 coding sequence is TGTGCCAGCAGTGGTCAGGGGGCTACTAACTATGGCTACACCTTC.

This chain's CDR3 is CATSHPEDLGYNSPLHF. The CDR3 nucleotides read TGTGCCACCAGCCACCCGGAGGATCTGGGATATAATTCACCCCTCCACTTT. V usage is TRBV15 and J usage is TRBJ1-6; the D is unclear. Germline CDR1 and CDR2: LNHNV and YYDKDF (reference sequence). V was shortened by 5 bases and J by 4 bases, with 18 bases between the two germline ends. This CDR3 spans 17 amino acids.

The V and J genes are TRBV13 and TRBJ2-7; 9 bases are shared with TRBD2. V lost 0 bases and J lost 1; bases outside the gene matches: 7. The CDR3 spans 17 residues. CDR1 is PRHDT and CDR2 is FYEKMQ in the germline V gene (reference sequence). As DNA, the CDR3 is TGTGCCAGCAGCTTAGGAGGTAGCGGGAGTAGATCCTACGAGCAGTACTTC. It codes for CASSLGGSGSRSYEQYF.

The chain combines TRBV7-2 with TRBJ2-3; maybe TRBD2 (5 bases). Germline lookup yields CDR1 SGHTA and CDR2 FQGNSA. V lost 4 bases to trimming and J lost 0 bases, with 17 bases between them. This CDR3 is 17 amino acids long. The DNA for the CDR3 is TGTGCCAGCAGCTCATCCGGAGGACTTGGTAGCACAGATACGCAGTATTTT. As protein: CASSSSGGLGSTDTQYF.

The rearrangement links TRBV5-8 to TRBJ2-7, with a possible D match to TRBD1 (5 bases). Germline V gene lookup returns CDR1 SGHTS and CDR2 YDEGEE. Trimming stripped 4 bases from V and 1 base from J, with 9 bases between. This CDR3 is built from 13 residues. The CDR3 DNA is TGTGCCAGCAGCATGACAGTATCCTACGAGCAGTACTTC. It yields the protein CASSMTVSYEQYF.

This clone was counted many times. This chain links TRBV4-1 with TRBJ1-1, with TRBD1 as a possible D gene (6 bases). Germline assignment: CDR1 MGHRA and CDR2 YSYEKL. This CDR3 is 12 amino acids long. Trimming shortened V by 1 base and J by 8 bases, and 8 bases separated the two germline ends. The CDR3 region has the DNA TGCGCCAGCAGCCAAGGGACAGCCGAAGCTTTCTTT. It is translated as CASSQGTAEAFF.

Here the CDR3 reads CATSKSLPLYGYTF. As DNA, the CDR3 is TGTGCCACCAGCAAGTCCTTGCCGCTCTATGGCTACACCTTC. This chain uses TRBV15 with TRBJ1-2; D unresolved. Trimming pared 4 bases from V and 4 bases from J, leaving 13 bases between. Germline V lookup: CDR1 LNHNV, CDR2 YYDKDF (reference sequence). CDR3 length equals 14 residues. The whole variable domain, filled in from reference TRBV15 and TRBJ1-2, reads DAMVIQNPRYQVTQFGKPVTLSCSQTLNHNVMYWYQQKSSQAPKLLFHYYDKDFNNEADTPDNFQSRRPNTSFCFLDIRSPGLGDTAMYLCATSKSLPLYGYTFGSGTRLTVV.

This clone was detected once. This sequence joins TRBV7-2 and TRBJ2-1; TRBD2 agrees at 10 bases. CDR1 SGHTA and CDR2 FQGNSA come from the germline V gene. The V and J ends lost 4 bases and 2 bases, in that order; junction bases with no gene match: 2. This CDR3 has 15 residues. This CDR3 is CASSSSGGTYNEQFF. The CDR3 DNA is TGTGCCAGCAGCTCTAGCGGGGGAACCTACAATGAGCAGTTCTTC.

The rearrangement joins TRBV4-2 to TRBJ2-7, with D perhaps TRBD1 (5 bases). The ends were cut back, 1 base at V and 1 base at J, with 11 bases in the middle. The CDR3 is 15 amino acids. CDR1 is LGHNA, CDR2 YNFKEQ, per germline. This CDR3 reads CASSQGPQGSYEQYF. CDR3 bases: TGTGCCAGCAGCCAAGGACCCCAGGGATCCTACGAGCAGTACTTC.

The sample holds one count of this clone. The genes are TRBV5-1 and TRBJ2-1; no definite D call. CDR1 is SGHRS, CDR2 YFSETQ, per germline. This CDR3 comprises 13 residues. V was shortened by 0 bases and J by 4 bases, with 5 bases between the two germline ends. The CDR3 loop is CASSLVRYNEQFF. CDR3 nucleotides: TGCGCCAGCAGCTTGGTCCGTTACAATGAGCAGTTCTTC. Looking up the rest from reference TRBV5-1 and TRBJ2-1 gives the full variable domain: KAGVTQTPRYLIKTRGQQVTLSCSPISGHRSVSWYQQTPGQGLQFLFEYFSETQRNKGNFPGRFSGRQFSNSRSEMNVSTLELGDSALYLCASSLVRYNEQFFGPGTRLTVL.

This clone appeared a single time. V is TRBV5-4 and J is TRBJ2-3, with a weak D call TRBD2 (7 bases). Germline V gene lookup returns CDR1 SGHNT and CDR2 YYREEE (reference sequence). This CDR3 has 18 residues. V was clipped by 4 bases and J by 1 base, with 22 bases between them. CDR3 loop: CASSPEGGAGARTDTQYF. CDR3 in DNA: TGTGCCAGCAGCCCGGAAGGAGGGGCGGGGGCCCGCACAGATACGCAGTATTTT. The variable domain in full, completed from reference TRBV5-4 and TRBJ2-3, reads ETGVTQSPTHLIKTRGQQVTLRCSSQSGHNTVSWYQQALGQGPQFIFQYYREEENGRGNFPPRFSGLQFPNYSSELNVNALELDDSALYLCASSPEGGAGARTDTQYFGPGTRLTVL.

This chain uses TRBV2 with TRBJ2-5; 9 bases map to TRBD2. The ends lost 9 bases at V and 4 bases at J; junction bases unmatched: 3. The V gene's germline CDR1 is SNHLY and CDR2 FYNNEI. The CDR3 is 12 residues long. The CDR3 reads CARSGLAETQYF. CDR3 nucleotides: TGTGCCAGATCGGGACTAGCAGAGACCCAGTACTTC. Combining the CDR3 with reference TRBV2 and TRBJ2-5 gives the whole variable domain EPEVTQTPSHQVTQMGQEVILRCVPISNHLYFYWYRQILGQKVEFLVSFYNNEISEKSEIFDDQFSVERPDGSNFTLKIRSTKLEDSAMYFCARSGLAETQYFGPGTRLLVL.

This clone appeared a few times. The rearrangement joins TRBV5-1 to TRBJ2-5; tentatively, D is TRBD1 or TRBD2 (5 bases each). Trimming removed 1 base from V and 1 base from J, with 8 bases in between. The CDR3 is made up of 14 amino acids. CDR1 and CDR2 from the germline V gene are SGHRS and YFSETQ. The CDR3 DNA sequence: TGCGCCAGCAGCTTGAGAGGGGCCCAAGAGACCCAGTACTTC. This sequence encodes CASSLRGAQETQYF. Filled out from reference TRBV5-1 and TRBJ2-5, the complete variable domain reads KAGVTQTPRYLIKTRGQQVTLSCSPISGHRSVSWYQQTPGQGLQFLFEYFSETQRNKGNFPGRFSGRQFSNSRSEMNVSTLELGDSALYLCASSLRGAQETQYFGPGTRLLVL.

This sequence joins TRBV14 and TRBJ1-2; D gene ambiguous. Germline CDR1 and CDR2: SGHDN and FVKESK. The CDR3 has 15 residues. The germline V and J ends were trimmed by 4 bases and 2 bases, with 14 bases remaining between them. The DNA for the CDR3 is TGTGCCAGCAGCCCCATGGAGACCACGAACTATGGCTACACCTTC. Its translation: CASSPMETTNYGYTF.

CDR3 nucleotide sequence: TGTGCCAGCAGCGATACGGGGTTTGGAAACACCATATATTTT. Its translation is CASSDTGFGNTIYF. The rearrangement links TRBV7-6 to TRBJ1-3; D gene ambiguous. This CDR3 region has 14 residues. V shed 5 bases and J shed 3 bases, with 11 bases lying between them. CDR1 is SGHVS and CDR2 is FNYEAQ in the germline V gene.

V and J are TRBV23-1 and TRBJ2-7; 8 bases are shared with TRBD1. TRBV23-1 is flagged as an ORF with uncertain function. The CDR3 is 17 amino acids. After removal of 0 bases from V and 0 bases from J, the junction contained 7 bases not matched to a gene. CDR3 in DNA: TGCGCCAGCAGTCAATCGGTAGGGGGACAGGACTCCTACGAGCAGTACTTC. Translating it yields CASSQSVGGQDSYEQYF.

The chain links TRBV15 to TRBJ2-7, with a possible D match to TRBD1 (7 bases). This CDR3 has 15 amino acids. Germline V gene lookup returns CDR1 LNHNV and CDR2 YYDKDF (reference sequence). V lost 0 bases, J lost 3 bases, and 12 bases lay in between. DNA for the CDR3: TGTGCCACCAGCAGAGATCGGCAGGGGGGCTACGAGCAGTACTTC. It is translated as CATSRDRQGGYEQYF. The variable domain in full, completed from reference TRBV15 and TRBJ2-7, reads DAMVIQNPRYQVTQFGKPVTLSCSQTLNHNVMYWYQQKSSQAPKLLFHYYDKDFNNEADTPDNFQSRRPNTSFCFLDIRSPGLGDTAMYLCATSRDRQGGYEQYFGPGTRLTVT.